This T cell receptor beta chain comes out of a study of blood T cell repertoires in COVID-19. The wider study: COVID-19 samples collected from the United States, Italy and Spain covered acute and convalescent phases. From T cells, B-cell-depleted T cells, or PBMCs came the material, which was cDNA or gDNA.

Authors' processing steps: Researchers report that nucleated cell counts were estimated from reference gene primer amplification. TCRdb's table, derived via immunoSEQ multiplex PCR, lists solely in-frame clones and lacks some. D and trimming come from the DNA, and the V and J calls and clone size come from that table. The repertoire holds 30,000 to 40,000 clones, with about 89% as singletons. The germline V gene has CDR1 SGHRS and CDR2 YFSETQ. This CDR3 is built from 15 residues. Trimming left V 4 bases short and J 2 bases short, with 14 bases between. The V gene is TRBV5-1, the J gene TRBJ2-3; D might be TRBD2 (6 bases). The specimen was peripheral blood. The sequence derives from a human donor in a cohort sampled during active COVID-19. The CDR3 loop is CASSQPGLLTDTQYF. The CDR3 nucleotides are TGCGCCAGCAGCCAACCGGGACTTCTCACAGATACGCAGTATTTT. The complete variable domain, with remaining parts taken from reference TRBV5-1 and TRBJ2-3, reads KAGVTQTPRYLIKTRGQQVTLSCSPISGHRSVSWYQQTPGQGLQFLFEYFSETQRNKGNFPGRFSGRQFSNSRSEMNVSTLELGDSALYLCASSQPGLLTDTQYFGPGTRLTVL.